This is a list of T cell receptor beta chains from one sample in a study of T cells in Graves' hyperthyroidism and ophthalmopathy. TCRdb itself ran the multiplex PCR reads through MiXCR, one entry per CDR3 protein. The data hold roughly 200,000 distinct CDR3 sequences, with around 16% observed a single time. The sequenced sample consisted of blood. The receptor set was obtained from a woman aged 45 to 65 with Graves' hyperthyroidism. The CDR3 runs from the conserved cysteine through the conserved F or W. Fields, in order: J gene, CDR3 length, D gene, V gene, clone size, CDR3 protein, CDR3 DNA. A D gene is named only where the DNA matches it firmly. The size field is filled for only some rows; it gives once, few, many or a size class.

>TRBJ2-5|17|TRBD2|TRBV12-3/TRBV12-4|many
CASSPGLADPWGETQYF
TGTGCCAGCAGTCCGGGACTAGCGGACCCGTGGGGAGAGACCCAGTACTTC
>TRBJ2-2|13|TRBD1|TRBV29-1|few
CSAGQGNTGELFF
TGCAGCGCTGGACAGGGGAACACCGGGGAGCTGTTTTTT
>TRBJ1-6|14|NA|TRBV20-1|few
CSAREGSYNSPLHF
TGCAGTGCTAGAGAGGGCTCCTATAATTCACCCCTCCACTTT
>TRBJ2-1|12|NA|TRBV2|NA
CASSARDPKQFF
TGTGCCAGCAGTGCTAGGGACCCGAAGCAGTTCTTC
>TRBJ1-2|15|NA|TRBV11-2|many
CASSQTSRTVDGYTF
TGTGCCAGCAGCCAAACGAGCCGGACAGTTGATGGCTACACCTTC
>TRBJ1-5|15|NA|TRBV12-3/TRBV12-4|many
CASSLKHRTDQPQHF
TGTGCCAGCAGTTTAAAGCACAGGACGGATCAGCCCCAGCATTTT
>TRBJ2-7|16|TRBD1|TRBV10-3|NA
CAISEPPGQGYNEQYF
TGTGCCATCAGTGAGCCCCCGGGACAGGGGTACAATGAGCAGTACTTC
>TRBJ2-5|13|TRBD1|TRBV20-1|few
CSATGTGQETQYF
TGCAGTGCCACCGGGACAGGGCAAGAGACCCAGTACTTC
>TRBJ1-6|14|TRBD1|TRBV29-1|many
CSVARDRFNSPLHF
TGCAGCGTGGCCCGGGACAGGTTTAATTCACCCCTCCACTTT
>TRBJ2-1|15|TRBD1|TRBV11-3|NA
CASSGPGQSHNEQFF
TGTGCCAGCAGCGGGCCGGGACAGAGCCACAATGAGCAGTTCTTC
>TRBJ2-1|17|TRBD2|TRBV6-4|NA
CASSDPFSGRESNEQFF
TGTGCCAGCAGTGATCCTTTTAGCGGGCGAGAGTCCAATGAGCAGTTCTTC
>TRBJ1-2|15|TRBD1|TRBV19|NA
CASSTRTGNNYGYTF
TGTGCCAGTAGTACCCGGACAGGGAATAACTATGGCTACACCTTC
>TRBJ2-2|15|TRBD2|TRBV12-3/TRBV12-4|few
CASSPPGGGTGELFF
TGTGCCAGCAGTCCCCCTGGCGGGGGCACCGGGGAGCTGTTTTTT
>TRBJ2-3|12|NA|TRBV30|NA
CAWSVFEDTQYF
TGTGCCTGGAGTGTATTTGAAGATACGCAGTATTTT
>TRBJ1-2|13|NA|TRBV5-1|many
CASSLGHRDGYTF
TGCGCCAGCAGCTTGGGCCACAGGGACGGCTACACCTTC
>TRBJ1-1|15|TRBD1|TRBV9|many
CASSVAGDRNTEAFF
TGTGCCAGCAGCGTAGCTGGGGACAGGAACACTGAAGCTTTCTTT
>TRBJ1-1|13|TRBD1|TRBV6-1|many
CASRGQGATEAFF
TGTGCCAGCAGGGGACAGGGGGCCACTGAAGCTTTCTTT
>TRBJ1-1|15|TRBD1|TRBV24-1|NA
CATSETGTGYTEAFF
TGTGCCACCAGTGAAACCGGGACAGGCTACACTGAAGCTTTCTTT
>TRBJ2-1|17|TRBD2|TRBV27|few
CASRGLIGRGNGYEQFF
TGTGCCAGCAGGGGGCTGATCGGGAGGGGAAATGGGTATGAGCAGTTCTTC
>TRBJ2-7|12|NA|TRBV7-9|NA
CASSRPSYEQYF
TGTGCCAGCAGCCGCCCCTCGTACGAGCAGTACTTC
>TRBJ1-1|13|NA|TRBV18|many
CASSDGTYTEAFF
TGTGCCAGCTCGGACGGGACCTACACTGAAGCTTTCTTT
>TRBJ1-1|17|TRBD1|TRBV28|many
CASSSPRQGMGNTEAFF
TGTGCCAGCAGTTCACCCCGACAGGGGATGGGGAACACTGAAGCTTTCTTT
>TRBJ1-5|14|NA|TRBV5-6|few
CASSLTTGNQPQHF
TGTGCCAGCAGCTTGACGACAGGCAATCAGCCCCAGCATTTT
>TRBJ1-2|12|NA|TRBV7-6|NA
CASSSTNYGYTF
TGTGCCAGCAGCTCTACTAACTATGGCTACACCTTC
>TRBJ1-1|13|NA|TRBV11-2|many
CASSLESQSGAFF
TGTGCCAGCAGCTTAGAGTCCCAGTCTGGAGCTTTCTTT
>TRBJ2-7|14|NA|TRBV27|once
CASSLGLLSYEQYF
TGTGCCAGCAGTTTAGGACTGCTATCCTACGAGCAGTACTTC
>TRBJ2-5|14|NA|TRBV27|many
CASSVHRAGETQYF
TGTGCCAGCAGTGTCCACAGGGCGGGGGAGACCCAGTACTTC